The clone carrying this TCR beta chain appeared many times. Germline CDR1 KGHDR, CDR2 SFDVKD. V was shortened by 4 bases and J by 8 bases, with 23 bases between the two germline ends. The CDR3 sequence is 17 residues long. These patients, aged 18 to 65, had recently diagnosed hyperthyroidism lasting under 2 months. The study excluded patients with uncontrolled infection, other autoimmune disease, pregnancy or lactation. Clinical symptoms, serum thyroxine and TRAb, thyroid ultrasound and orbital computed tomography together formed the diagnostic basis. The TCR beta CDR3 regions underwent amplification using RNA transcripts as the source. A first-round RT-PCR of the TCR CDR3 used the HTBI primer set. MiXCR, applied by TCRdb to the multiplex PCR reads, yields one record per CDR3 protein. The data show around 480,000 distinct CDR3 sequences, around 15% seen once. These data come from a study of T cells in Graves' hyperthyroidism and ophthalmopathy. Across the study: Blood from the periphery was taken at initial diagnosis, before any treatment.

What was sequenced was blood. The chain is built from TRBV24-1 and TRBJ2-1; D might be TRBD1 or TRBD2, each matching 5 bases. This TCR was sampled from a woman aged 18-30 years with Graves' hyperthyroidism. As DNA, the CDR3 is TGTGCCACCAGTGACCACCCGCAGGGACGCTATCTCTATGAGCAGTTCTTC. It yields the protein CATSDHPQGRYLYEQFF.